Below, 27 T cell receptor beta chains from the same sample are listed, as sequenced in a study of technical replicates of blood from a few donors. Libraries were prepared by immunoSEQ multiplex PCR; TCRdb keeps only in-frame clonotypes and omits some of them. The table lists approximately 80,000 clones, roughly 98% of them singletons. The material sequenced was T cells isolated from PBMCs. The receptors shown here come from a human donor in good health.

This rearrangement joins TRBV5-1 to TRBJ1-4, with 7 positions matching TRBD1. J gave up 4 bases and V 5 bases, and 8 bases lay outside the gene matches. Germline CDR1 reads SGHRS; CDR2 reads YFSETQ. This CDR3 spans 15 amino acids. The CDR3 here is CASRVDRAGNEKLFF. The CDR3 bases are TGCGCCAGCAGAGTCGACAGGGCGGGTAATGAAAAACTGTTTTTT.

The rearrangement links TRBV30 to TRBJ1-5; D is unclear. This CDR3 region has 14 residues. The germline gives CDR1 GTSNPN, CDR2 SVGIG (reference sequence). V dropped 0 bases and J dropped 4 bases, with 10 bases sitting between them. The CDR3 spells CAWSVGYGNQPQHF. CDR3 nucleotide sequence: TGTGCCTGGAGTGTCGGTTACGGGAATCAGCCCCAGCATTTT. Full variable domain (missing parts from reference TRBV30 and TRBJ1-5): SQTIHQWPATLVQPVGSPLSLECTVEGTSNPNLYWYRQAAGRGLQLLFYSVGIGQISSEVPQNLSASRPQDRQFILSSKKLLLSDSGFYLCAWSVGYGNQPQHFGDGTRLSIL.

This chain connects TRBV27 to TRBJ2-5, with D uncertain. Germline values: CDR1 MNHEY, CDR2 SMNVEV (reference sequence). The CDR3 consists of 11 residues. V was pared by 6 bases and J by 1 base, with 3 bases between. Here the CDR3 DNA reads TGTGCCAGCAGCCTCCAAGAGACCCAGTACTTC. This gives the protein CASSLQETQYF.

The chain uses TRBV19 and TRBJ1-5, with D hard to call. From germline, CDR1 is LNHDA and CDR2 SQIVND (reference sequence). V lost 5 bases to trimming and J lost 0 bases, with 17 bases between them. This CDR3 contains 17 residues. The CDR3 nucleotides are TGTGCCAGTAGTTTGTCAACAACGCGGTATAGCAATCAGCCCCAGCATTTT. Amino acid sequence: CASSLSTTRYSNQPQHF.

Here the CDR3 DNA reads TGTGCCACCCGTTGGACTAGCGGGAGCCCAGATACGCAGTATTTT. Protein product: CATRWTSGSPDTQYF. The rearrangement joins TRBV19 to TRBJ2-3; 13 bases are shared with TRBD2. There are 15 residues in the CDR3. The V and J ends lost 10 bases and 4 bases, in that order; junction bases with no gene match: 8. Germline V gene data show CDR1 as LNHDA and CDR2 as SQIVND (reference sequence).

The chain employs TRBV7-8 and TRBJ2-7, with D maybe TRBD2 (6 bases). V was cut by 8 bases and J by 7 bases, with 18 bases left in between. This CDR3 has 13 amino acids. Germline V lookup: CDR1 SGHVS, CDR2 FQNEAQ. CDR3 DNA: TGTGCCAGCTCCAAACCCCCCGCGGGGGAGCAGTACTTC. Translation gives CASSKPPAGEQYF.

J is TRBJ1-3 and V is TRBV11-3; D gene uncertain. The CDR3 spans 12 residues. Per germline, CDR1 SGHNT and CDR2 YENEEA. V was shortened by 6 bases and J by 4 bases, with 7 bases between the two germline ends. This CDR3 reads CASRATGNTIYF. The CDR3 DNA follows: TGTGCCAGCAGGGCGACAGGAAACACCATATATTTT.

The chain is built from TRBV28 and TRBJ2-1; 7 bases align to TRBD2. V shed 3 bases, J shed 3 bases, and the junction held 8 bases outside the gene matches. Germline V gene data show CDR1 as MDHEN and CDR2 as SYDVKM. The length of the CDR3 is 16 residues. The DNA for the CDR3 is TGTGCCAGCAGTTTCGTGCGGGAGACCCTCTACAATGAGCAGTTCTTC. This sequence encodes CASSFVRETLYNEQFF. The variable domain in full, with the rest retrieved from reference TRBV28 and TRBJ2-1, is DVKVTQSSRYLVKRTGEKVFLECVQDMDHENMFWYRQDPGLGLRLIYFSYDVKMKEKGDIPEGYSVSREKKERFSLILESASTNQTSMYLCASSFVRETLYNEQFFGPGTRLTVL.

V usage is TRBV19 and J usage is TRBJ1-1, with TRBD1 matching over 8 bases. Germline loops: CDR1 LNHDA, CDR2 SQIVND (reference sequence). The CDR3 is 15 amino acids. J gave up 1 base and V 7 bases, and 8 bases lay outside the gene matches. CDR3 nucleotides: TGTGCCAGTAAGGCCAGGGGGCTGCCGAACACTGAAGCTTTCTTT. This codes for CASKARGLPNTEAFF.

This clone is a singleton in its sample. The rearrangement links TRBV4-1 to TRBJ1-1, with a possible D match to TRBD1 (5 bases). CDR1 is MGHRA, CDR2 YSYEKL, per germline. The CDR3 sequence is 14 residues long. V lost 0 bases and J 6 bases, leaving 11 bases between the germline ends. DNA of the CDR3: TGCGCCAGCAGCCAAGATCAGGGTTTTGCTGAAGCTTTCTTT. Its translation is CASSQDQGFAEAFF.

This chain links TRBV5-1 with TRBJ1-1, with 8 bases identical to TRBD1. Per the germline V gene, CDR1 is SGHRS and CDR2 is YFSETQ. CDR3 size: 13 residues. The V segment lost 4 bases and the J segment 9 bases; nucleotides outside the gene matches: 8. The CDR3 reads CASSPSGQGKAFF. The CDR3 DNA reads as TGCGCCAGCAGCCCCTCCGGACAGGGTAAAGCTTTCTTT.

CDR3 region: CASTRTGGSGANVLTF. CDR3 nucleotides: TGTGCCAGTACCCGGACAGGGGGCTCTGGGGCCAACGTCCTGACTTTC. The chain recombines TRBV4-2 with TRBJ2-6; TRBD1 matches at 10 bases. Trimming removed 9 bases from V and 0 bases from J; junction bases left unmatched: 5. The CDR3 is made up of 16 amino acids. Germline CDR1 reads LGHNA; CDR2 reads YNFKEQ.

The gene calls are TRBV15 and TRBJ2-3; TRBD2 matches 8 bases. The ends lost 7 bases at V and 1 base at J; junction bases unmatched: 4. From germline, CDR1 is LNHNV and CDR2 YYDKDF (reference sequence). This CDR3 comprises 14 residues. The CDR3 is CATTGGRGTDTQYF. In nucleotides, the CDR3 is TGTGCCACCACGGGAGGGAGAGGCACAGATACGCAGTATTTT.

In this sample, this clone turned up once. This rearrangement joins TRBV28 to TRBJ1-3; D uncertain. In germline, CDR1 is MDHEN, CDR2 SYDVKM. This CDR3 is built from 15 residues. The V and J ends lost 2 bases and 0 bases respectively, with 8 bases between them. The CDR3 bases are TGTGCCAGCAGTTTAACGGGGTTCTCTGGAAACACCATATATTTT. It yields the protein CASSLTGFSGNTIYF.

The chain combines TRBV5-5 with TRBJ2-7, with 9 bases fitting TRBD1. The CDR3 has 15 amino acids. The junction had 5 bases not matched to a gene; V was cut back by 0 bases and J by 4 bases. Germline values: CDR1 SGHKS, CDR2 YYEKEE (reference sequence). The CDR3: CASSLEWTGVYEQYF. In nucleotides, the CDR3 is TGTGCCAGCAGCTTGGAGTGGACAGGGGTTTACGAGCAGTACTTC.

The V call is TRBV5-6, the J call TRBJ2-3; D is possibly TRBD2 (7 bases). Germline V gene lookup returns CDR1 SGHDT and CDR2 YYEEEE. Trimming left V 4 bases short and J 6 bases short, with 18 bases between. The length of the CDR3 is 15 residues. The CDR3 here is CASSPRGGSFDTQYF. The CDR3 bases are TGTGCCAGCAGCCCCAGGGGCGGGAGTTTCGATACGCAGTATTTT.

The chain joins TRBV29-1 to TRBJ2-7, with 7 bases identical to TRBD2. The CDR3 runs to 11 residues. CDR1 and CDR2 (germline): SQVTM, ANQGSEA. V lost 6 bases to trimming and J lost 4 bases; unmatched junction nucleotides: 3. CDR3 amino acids: CSVPGGYEQYF. In DNA form, the CDR3 reads TGCAGCGTCCCGGGGGGATACGAGCAGTACTTC.

The CDR3 DNA sequence: TGTGCCAGCAGCTTAGACAGACCTCTCGCGAACACCGGGGAGCTGTTTTTT. Translated: CASSLDRPLANTGELFF. The chain has TRBV7-2 and TRBJ2-2; D is ambiguous. From germline, CDR1 is SGHTA and CDR2 FQGNSA. With 1 base removed from V and 0 bases from J, the gap between germline ends came to 12 bases. CDR3 length: 17 amino acids.

In the case of this clone: At one boundary the junction diverges from the germline segment, which might be a read error. The chain joins TRBV7-7 to TRBJ2-3, with a possible D match to TRBD1 (6 bases). Germline V lookup: CDR1 SSHAT, CDR2 FNYEAQ (reference sequence). This CDR3 is built from 16 residues. CDR3 in DNA: TGTGCTAGCAGCGAACACGCAGGGGACCCCACAGATACGCAGTATTTT. Residues: CASSEHAGDPTDTQYF.

The chain is built from TRBV7-8 and TRBJ2-4; TRBD1 might be the D (6 bases). V lost 8 bases, J lost 0 bases, and 26 bases lay in between. From germline, CDR1 is SGHVS and CDR2 FQNEAQ. The CDR3 loop spans 19 amino acids. The CDR3 DNA reads as TGTGCCAGCTCCGAAGGCGATACCGGGACACGGAGAGCCAAAAACATTCAGTACTTC. Its translation is CASSEGDTGTRRAKNIQYF.

V gene TRBV10-1 combines with J gene TRBJ2-3; tentatively, D is TRBD2 (5 bases). The germline gives CDR1 WNHNN, CDR2 SYGVQD (reference sequence). V was clipped by 2 bases and J by 0 bases, with 15 bases between them. This CDR3 has 17 amino acids. The CDR3 region is CASSEMGGFTSTDTQYF. CDR3 sequence (DNA): TGCGCCAGCAGTGAGATGGGCGGGTTTACTAGCACAGATACGCAGTATTTT.

V usage is TRBV5-1 and J usage is TRBJ2-3, with D perhaps TRBD2 (5 bases). Germline V CDR1 and CDR2: SGHRS, YFSETQ. The CDR3 sequence is 14 residues long. V lost 0 bases to trimming and J lost 4 bases, with 9 bases between them. CDR3 region: CASSLGDYADTQYF. DNA of the CDR3: TGCGCCAGCAGCTTGGGTGACTACGCAGATACGCAGTATTTT.

The chain carries TRBV10-3 and TRBJ2-5; 7 nucleotides line up with TRBD1. The CDR3 runs to 13 residues. Trimming removed 4 bases from V and 3 bases from J; junction bases left unmatched: 2. Germline CDR1 ENHRY, CDR2 SYGVKD. The CDR3 nucleotides read TGTGCCATCAGTGTTGGGACAGAAGAGACCCAGTACTTC. Its protein is CAISVGTEETQYF.

The chain combines TRBV5-4 with TRBJ1-1, with unresolved D. The germline V and J ends were trimmed by 5 bases and 2 bases, with 13 bases remaining between them. Germline V CDR1 and CDR2: SGHNT, YYREEE (reference sequence). This CDR3 spans 14 amino acids. In DNA, the CDR3 is TGTGCCAGCAGTTTCGAGAACTTAAACACTGAAGCTTTCTTT. Translated: CASSFENLNTEAFF.

V and J are TRBV29-1 and TRBJ2-3; TRBD2 matches 8 bases. With V trimmed by 7 bases and J by 2 bases, 8 bases remained unmatched. This CDR3 is built from 14 residues. CDR1 is SQVTM and CDR2 is ANQGSEA in the germline V gene. The CDR3 region is CSAKLAVLTDTQYF. The DNA for the CDR3 is TGCAGCGCAAAACTAGCGGTTCTCACAGATACGCAGTATTTT.

The CDR3 spells CASNHRGGSQETQYF. The CDR3 DNA reads TGTGCCAGCAATCATAGGGGGGGAAGCCAAGAGACCCAGTACTTC. J is TRBJ2-5 and V is TRBV7-8; TRBD2 is a possible D gene (7 bases). The CDR3 is 15 amino acids. The germline CDR1 and CDR2 sequences are SGHVS and FQNEAQ. The V end lost 7 bases, the J end lost 1 base, and 16 bases lay between the germline ends.

This chain joins TRBV7-5 and TRBJ2-5; the table's D call, TRBD1, has no DNA check behind it. TRBV7-5 represents a pseudogene. CDR3 size: 15 residues. CDR3 nucleotides: TGTGTCAGAGGGATTCATCGGACAGGTCAAGAGACCCAGTACTTC. This sequence encodes CVRGIHRTGQETQYF.